This T cell receptor (beta chain) is drawn from a study of radiotherapy plus CTLA-4 blockade in lung cancer. Study-level findings and limits: TCR clones from tumors expanded in blood after radiotherapy plus ipilimumab.

Patients in the study, people with chemo-refractory metastatic non-small-cell lung cancer, received focal radiation plus ipilimumab CTLA-4 blockade. The CDR3 runs 15 residues. V lost 3 bases and J lost 1, with 13 bases in between. From germline, CDR1 is SGHTA and CDR2 FQGNSA. TCRdb's copy holds only in-frame clones and misses some; the assay was immunoSEQ multiplex PCR. The table includes just over 60,000 clones, approximately 75% detected once. On this clone: The antigen is not known.

The sequence was obtained from a human donor with non-small cell lung cancer who had a complete response to radiotherapy plus ipilimumab. The chain couples TRBV7-2 to TRBJ2-7, with a possible D match to TRBD1 (6 bases). The starting material was peripheral blood, obtained from a patient treated with radiotherapy plus ipilimumab. The CDR3 here is CASSFTGLSSYEQYF. CDR3 bases: TGTGCCAGCAGCTTTACAGGGCTTTCATCCTACGAGCAGTACTTC.